This T cell receptor beta chain emerged from a study of control samples from healthy donors and cancer patients. V lost 0 bases and J lost 4, with 12 bases in between. The CDR3 has 15 amino acids. The germline V gene has CDR1 MNHEY and CDR2 SMNVEV (reference sequence). Assay used: immunoSEQ multiplex PCR; TCRdb lists only in-frame clones, some missing. The sample has some 96,000 clones, 85% to 95% seen once. This TCR came from a man aged 18 to 30 in good health. This rearrangement joins TRBV27 to TRBJ1-1; TRBD1 is a possible D gene (6 bases). The sample taken for sequencing was blood. This CDR3 reads CASSLSPVGGTEAFF. DNA for the CDR3: TGTGCCAGCAGTTTATCCCCAGTAGGGGGCACTGAAGCTTTCTTT.